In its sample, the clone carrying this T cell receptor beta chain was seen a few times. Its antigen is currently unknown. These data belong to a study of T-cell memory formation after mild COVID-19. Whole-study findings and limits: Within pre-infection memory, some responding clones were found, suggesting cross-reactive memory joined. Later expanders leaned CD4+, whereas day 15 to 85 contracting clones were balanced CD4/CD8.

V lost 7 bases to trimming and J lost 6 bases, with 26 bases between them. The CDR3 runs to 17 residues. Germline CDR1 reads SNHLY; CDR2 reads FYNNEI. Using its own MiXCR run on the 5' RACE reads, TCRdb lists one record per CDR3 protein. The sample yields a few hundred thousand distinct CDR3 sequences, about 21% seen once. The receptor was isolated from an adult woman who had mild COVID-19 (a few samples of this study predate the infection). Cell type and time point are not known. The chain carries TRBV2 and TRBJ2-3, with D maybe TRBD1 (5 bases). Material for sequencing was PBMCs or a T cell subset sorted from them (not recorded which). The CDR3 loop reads CASIHPGLPKGQDTQYF. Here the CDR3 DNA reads TGTGCCAGCATCCACCCGGGCCTCCCCAAGGGGCAGGATACGCAGTATTTT.